Described below is a single T cell receptor beta chain sequence and its context. The data were taken from a study of T cell repertoires in cytomegalovirus infection. TCRdb independently ran MiXCR on the reads; one entry per CDR3 protein. The sample contains more than 400,000 distinct CDR3 sequences, around 27% of which appear only once. This CDR3 is built from 13 residues. Trimming removed 3 bases from V and 5 bases from J, with 8 bases in between. The V gene's germline CDR1 is SNHLY and CDR2 FYNNEI. The receptor comes from a human donor in good health (CMV status not recorded). Some clones in this sample may be carry-over from other donors' samples. The rearrangement links TRBV2 to TRBJ2-1; D is ambiguous. Sequencing input: PBMCs. CDR3 region: CASSDPGDNEQFF. In DNA form, the CDR3 reads TGTGCCAGCAGTGATCCAGGAGACAATGAGCAGTTCTTC.